This TCR beta chain was profiled in a study of immune evolution from preneoplasia to lung adenocarcinoma. The protocol was immunoSEQ multiplex PCR, while the TCRdb copy is restricted to in-frame clones and leaves out a portion. The sample records about 4,900 clones, around four fifths being singletons. This clone was detected once. CDR3 length: 16 amino acids. Germline V lookup: CDR1 SGHVS, CDR2 FQNEAQ. Unmatched junction bases numbered 3, after V lost 0 bases and J lost 0 bases. The sequence was collected from a person aged 65-85 years with lung adenocarcinoma. The chain uses TRBV7-8 and TRBJ2-7, with 9 bases aligning to TRBD2. Sequencing was performed on FFPE minimally invasive lung adenocarcinoma tissue. The CDR3 region is CASSLASSGSSYEQYF. The CDR3 DNA follows: TGTGCCAGCAGCTTAGCGAGTAGCGGGAGCTCCTACGAGCAGTACTTC.